This TCR beta chain was recorded in a study of blood T cell repertoires in COVID-19. The overall study: The cDNA or gDNA used as material had been derived from T cells, B-cell-depleted T cells, or PBMCs.

In its sample, this clone was seen once. Method: immunoSEQ multiplex PCR; TCRdb's copy keeps in-frame clones and lacks some. The sample lists a few hundred thousand clones, approximately 87% occurring once. In terms of age and location, participants ranged from about 18 to 90 years and lived in under 30 US areas. Categorization into cohorts depended on clinical history that participants reported. Sequences were obtained from PBMCs or T cells enriched from blood (not recorded which). This TCR was sampled from a man aged 35-49 years in a cohort exposed to, infected with or recovered from COVID-19 (not recorded which).

DNA of the CDR3: TGTGCCAGCAGGAAACAGGGCTCTAACTATGGCTACACCTTC. It codes for CASRKQGSNYGYTF. The chain carries TRBV2 and TRBJ1-2; TRBD1 might be the D (6 bases). Trimming stripped 6 bases from V and 0 bases from J, with 11 bases between. There are 14 residues in the CDR3. CDR1 is SNHLY, CDR2 FYNNEI, per germline. Complete variable domain (other parts from reference TRBV2 and TRBJ1-2): EPEVTQTPSHQVTQMGQEVILRCVPISNHLYFYWYRQILGQKVEFLVSFYNNEISEKSEIFDDQFSVERPDGSNFTLKIRSTKLEDSAMYFCASRKQGSNYGYTFGSGTRLTVV.